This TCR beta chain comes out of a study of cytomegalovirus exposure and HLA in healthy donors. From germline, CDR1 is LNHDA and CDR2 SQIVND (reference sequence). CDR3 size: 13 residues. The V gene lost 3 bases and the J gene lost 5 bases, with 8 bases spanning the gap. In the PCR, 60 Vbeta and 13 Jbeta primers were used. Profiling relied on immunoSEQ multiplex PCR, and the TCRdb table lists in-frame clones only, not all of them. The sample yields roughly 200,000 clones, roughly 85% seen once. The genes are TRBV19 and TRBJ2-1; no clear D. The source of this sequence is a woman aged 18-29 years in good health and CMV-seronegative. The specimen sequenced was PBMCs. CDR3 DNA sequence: TGTGCCAGTAGTATGGGCCCAAACAATGAGCAGTTCTTC. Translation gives CASSMGPNNEQFF.